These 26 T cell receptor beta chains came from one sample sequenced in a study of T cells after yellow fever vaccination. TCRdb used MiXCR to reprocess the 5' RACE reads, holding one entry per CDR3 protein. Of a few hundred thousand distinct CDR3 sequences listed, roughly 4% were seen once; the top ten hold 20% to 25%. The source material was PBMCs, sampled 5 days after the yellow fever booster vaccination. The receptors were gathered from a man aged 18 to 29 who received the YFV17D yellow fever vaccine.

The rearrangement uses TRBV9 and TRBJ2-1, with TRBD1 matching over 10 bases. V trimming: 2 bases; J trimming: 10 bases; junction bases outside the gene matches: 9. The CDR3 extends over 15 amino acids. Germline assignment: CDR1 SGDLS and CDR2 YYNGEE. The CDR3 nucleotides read TGTGCCAGCAGCGTCCGGGACAGGGGTGTAGGGGAGCAGTTCTTC. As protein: CASSVRDRGVGEQFF.

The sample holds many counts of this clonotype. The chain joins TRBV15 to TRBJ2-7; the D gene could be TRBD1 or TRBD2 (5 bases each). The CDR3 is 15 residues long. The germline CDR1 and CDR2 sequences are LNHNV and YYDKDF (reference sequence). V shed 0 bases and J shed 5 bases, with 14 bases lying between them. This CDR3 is CATSRDRGVTDEQYF. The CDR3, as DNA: TGTGCCACCAGCAGAGATAGGGGAGTAACTGACGAGCAGTACTTC.

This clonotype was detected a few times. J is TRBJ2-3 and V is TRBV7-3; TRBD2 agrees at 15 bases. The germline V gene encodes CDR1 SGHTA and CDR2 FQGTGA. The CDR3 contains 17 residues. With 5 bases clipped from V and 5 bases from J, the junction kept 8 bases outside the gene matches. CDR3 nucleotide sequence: TGTGCCAGCAGCCTGTCCGGACTAGCGGGGGGGATAGATACGCAGTATTTT. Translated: CASSLSGLAGGIDTQYF.

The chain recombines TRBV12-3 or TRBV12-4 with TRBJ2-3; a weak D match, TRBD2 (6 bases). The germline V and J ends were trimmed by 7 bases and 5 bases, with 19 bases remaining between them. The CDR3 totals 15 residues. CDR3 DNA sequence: TGTGCCAGCATGTTAAGCGGGTATGGAGAAGATACGCAGTATTTT. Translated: CASMLSGYGEDTQYF.

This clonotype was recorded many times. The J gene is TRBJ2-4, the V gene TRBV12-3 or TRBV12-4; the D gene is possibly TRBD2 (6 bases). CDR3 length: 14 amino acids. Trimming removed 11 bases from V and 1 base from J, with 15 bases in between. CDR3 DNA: TGTGCCTCCTCGGAGGGGCCCGCCAAAAACATTCAGTACTTC. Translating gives CASSEGPAKNIQYF.

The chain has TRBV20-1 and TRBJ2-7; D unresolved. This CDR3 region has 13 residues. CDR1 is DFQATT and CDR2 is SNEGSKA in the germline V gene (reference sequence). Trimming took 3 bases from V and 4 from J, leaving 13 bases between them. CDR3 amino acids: CSASLGMDYEQYF. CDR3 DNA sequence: TGCAGTGCTAGCCTGGGAATGGATTACGAGCAGTACTTC.

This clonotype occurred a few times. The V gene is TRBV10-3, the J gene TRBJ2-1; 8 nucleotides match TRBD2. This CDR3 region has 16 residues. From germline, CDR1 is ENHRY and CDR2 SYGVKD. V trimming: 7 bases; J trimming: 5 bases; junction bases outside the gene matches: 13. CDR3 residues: CAITPWAGGRHNEQFF. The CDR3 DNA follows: TGTGCCATCACCCCGTGGGCGGGGGGTCGGCACAATGAGCAGTTCTTC.

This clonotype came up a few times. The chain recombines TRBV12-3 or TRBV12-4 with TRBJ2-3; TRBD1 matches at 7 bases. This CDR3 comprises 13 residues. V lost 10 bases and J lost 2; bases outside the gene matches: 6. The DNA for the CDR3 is TGTGCCACTAGGGACAGACCCACAGATACGCAGTATTTT. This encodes CATRDRPTDTQYF.

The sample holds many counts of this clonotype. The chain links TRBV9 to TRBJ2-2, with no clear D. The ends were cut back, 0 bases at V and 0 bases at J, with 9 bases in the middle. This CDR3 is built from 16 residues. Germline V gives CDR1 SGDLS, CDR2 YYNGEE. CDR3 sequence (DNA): TGTGCCAGCAGCGTAGAGGGTCCACCGAACACCGGGGAGCTGTTTTTT. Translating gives CASSVEGPPNTGELFF.

CDR3 DNA: TGTGCCAGCAGCTTAATGCAAAACACCATATATTTT. Protein sequence: CASSLMQNTIYF. The chain recombines TRBV7-8 with TRBJ1-3; D gene ambiguous. The CDR3 spans 12 residues. V was shortened by 2 bases and J by 6 bases, with 5 bases between the two germline ends. Germline-derived CDR1 and CDR2 are SGHVS and FQNEAQ.

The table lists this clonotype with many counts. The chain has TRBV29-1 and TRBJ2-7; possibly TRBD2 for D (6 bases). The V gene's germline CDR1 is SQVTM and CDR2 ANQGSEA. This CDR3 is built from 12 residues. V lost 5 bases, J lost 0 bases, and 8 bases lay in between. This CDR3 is CSVRGLSYEQYF. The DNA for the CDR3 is TGCAGCGTTCGGGGACTCTCCTACGAGCAGTACTTC.

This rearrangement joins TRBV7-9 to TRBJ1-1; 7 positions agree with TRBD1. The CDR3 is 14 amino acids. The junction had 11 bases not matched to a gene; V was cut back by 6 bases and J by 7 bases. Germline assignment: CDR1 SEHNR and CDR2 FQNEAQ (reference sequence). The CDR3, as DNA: TGTGCCAGCAGTTCCTGGGAGGGGGCGAATGAAGCTTTCTTT. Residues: CASSSWEGANEAFF.

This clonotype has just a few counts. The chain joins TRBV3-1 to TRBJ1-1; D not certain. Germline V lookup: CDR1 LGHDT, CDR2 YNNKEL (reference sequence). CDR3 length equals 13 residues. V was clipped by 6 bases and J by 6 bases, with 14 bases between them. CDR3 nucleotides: TGTGCCAGCAGTCGGGCTGGGGTCCCTGAAGCTTTCTTT. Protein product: CASSRAGVPEAFF. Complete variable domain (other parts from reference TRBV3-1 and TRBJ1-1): DTAVSQTPKYLVTQMGNDKSIKCEQNLGHDTMYWYKQDSKKFLKIMFSYNNKELIINETVPNRFSPKSPDKAHLNLHINSLELGDSAVYFCASSRAGVPEAFFGQGTRLTVV.

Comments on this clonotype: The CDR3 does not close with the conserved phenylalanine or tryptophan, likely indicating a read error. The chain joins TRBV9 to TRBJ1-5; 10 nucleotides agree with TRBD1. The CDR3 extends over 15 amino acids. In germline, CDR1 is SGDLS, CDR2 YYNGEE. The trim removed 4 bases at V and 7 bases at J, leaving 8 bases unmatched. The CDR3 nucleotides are TGTGCCAGCAGCACCGGGACAGGGGCGGACCAGCCCCAGCATTCT. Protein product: CASSTGTGADQPQHS.

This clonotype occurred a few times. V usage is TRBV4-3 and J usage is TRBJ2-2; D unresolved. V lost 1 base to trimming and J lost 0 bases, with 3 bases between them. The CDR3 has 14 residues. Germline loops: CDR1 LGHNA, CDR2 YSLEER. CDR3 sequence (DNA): TGCGCCAGCAGCCAAGTTGCGAACACCGGGGAGCTGTTTTTT. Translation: CASSQVANTGELFF.

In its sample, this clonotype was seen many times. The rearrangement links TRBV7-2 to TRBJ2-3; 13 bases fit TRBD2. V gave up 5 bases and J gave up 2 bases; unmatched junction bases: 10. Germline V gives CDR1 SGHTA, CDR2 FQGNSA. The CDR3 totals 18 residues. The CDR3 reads CASSPGTSGEVYTDTQYF. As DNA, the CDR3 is TGTGCCAGCAGCCCCGGGACTAGCGGGGAAGTTTACACAGATACGCAGTATTTT.

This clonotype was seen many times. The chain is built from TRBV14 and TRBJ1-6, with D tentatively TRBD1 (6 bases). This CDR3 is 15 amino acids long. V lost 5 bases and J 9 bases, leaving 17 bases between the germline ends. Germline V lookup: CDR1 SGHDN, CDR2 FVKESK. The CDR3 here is CASSNQQGVSSPLHF. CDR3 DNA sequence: TGTGCCAGCAGCAACCAACAGGGAGTCAGTTCACCCCTCCACTTT. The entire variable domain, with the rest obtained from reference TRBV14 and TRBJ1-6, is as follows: EAGVTQFPSHSVIEKGQTVTLRCDPISGHDNLYWYRRVMGKEIKFLLHFVKESKQDESGMPNNRFLAERTGGTYSTLKVQPAELEDSGVYFCASSNQQGVSSPLHFGNGTRLTVT.

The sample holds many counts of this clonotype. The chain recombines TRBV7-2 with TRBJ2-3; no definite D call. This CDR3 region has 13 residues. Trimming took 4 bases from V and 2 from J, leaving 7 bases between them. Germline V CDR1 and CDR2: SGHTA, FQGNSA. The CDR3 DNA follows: TGTGCCAGCAGCTACGACTCCACAGATACGCAGTATTTT. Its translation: CASSYDSTDTQYF.

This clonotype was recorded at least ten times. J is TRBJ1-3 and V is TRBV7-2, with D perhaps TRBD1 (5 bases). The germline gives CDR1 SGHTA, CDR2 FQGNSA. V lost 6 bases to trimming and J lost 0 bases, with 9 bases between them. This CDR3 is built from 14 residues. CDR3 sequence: CASRPTGSGNTIYF. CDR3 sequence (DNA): TGTGCCAGCAGACCTACAGGCTCTGGAAACACCATATATTTT.

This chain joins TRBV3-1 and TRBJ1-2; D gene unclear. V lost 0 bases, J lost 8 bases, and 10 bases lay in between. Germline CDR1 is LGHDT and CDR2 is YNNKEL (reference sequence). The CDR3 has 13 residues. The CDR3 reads CASSQDVARGYTF. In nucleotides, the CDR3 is TGTGCCAGCAGCCAAGATGTAGCCCGGGGCTACACCTTC.

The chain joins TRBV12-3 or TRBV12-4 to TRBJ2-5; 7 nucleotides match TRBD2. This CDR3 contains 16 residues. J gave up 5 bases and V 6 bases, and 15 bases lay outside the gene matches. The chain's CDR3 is CASSLPSAWGGETQYF. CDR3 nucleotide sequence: TGTGCCAGCAGCCTACCCTCGGCCTGGGGGGGGGAGACCCAGTACTTC.

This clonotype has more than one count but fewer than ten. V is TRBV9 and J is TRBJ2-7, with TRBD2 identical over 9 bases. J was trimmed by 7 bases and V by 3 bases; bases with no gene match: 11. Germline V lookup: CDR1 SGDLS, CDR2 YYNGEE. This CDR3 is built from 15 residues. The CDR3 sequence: CASSGLAGPGGEQYF. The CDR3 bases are TGTGCCAGCAGCGGGCTAGCGGGGCCGGGGGGAGAGCAGTACTTC.

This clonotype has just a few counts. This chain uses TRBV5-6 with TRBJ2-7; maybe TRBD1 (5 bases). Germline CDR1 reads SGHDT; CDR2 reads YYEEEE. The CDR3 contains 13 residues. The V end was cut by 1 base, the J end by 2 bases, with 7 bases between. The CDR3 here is CASSLTGTYEQYF. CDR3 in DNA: TGTGCCAGCAGCTTGACAGGTACCTACGAGCAGTACTTC.

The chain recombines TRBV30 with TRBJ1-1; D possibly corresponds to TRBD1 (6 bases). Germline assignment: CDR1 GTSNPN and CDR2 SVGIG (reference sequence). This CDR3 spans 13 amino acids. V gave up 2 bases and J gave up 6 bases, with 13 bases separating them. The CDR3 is CAWSLSGAPEAFF. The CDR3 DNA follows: TGTGCCTGGAGTCTCTCGGGGGCCCCTGAAGCTTTCTTT.

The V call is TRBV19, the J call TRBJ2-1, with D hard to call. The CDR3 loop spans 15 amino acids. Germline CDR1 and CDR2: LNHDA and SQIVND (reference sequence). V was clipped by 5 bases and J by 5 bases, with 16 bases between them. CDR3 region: CASSLFLTTNNEQFF. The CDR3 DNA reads TGTGCCAGTAGTTTATTCCTCACTACCAACAATGAGCAGTTCTTC.

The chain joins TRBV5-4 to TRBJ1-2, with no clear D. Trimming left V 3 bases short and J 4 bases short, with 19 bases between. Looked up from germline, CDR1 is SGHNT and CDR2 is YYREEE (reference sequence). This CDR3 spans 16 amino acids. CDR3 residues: CASSSGPNNWSYGYTF. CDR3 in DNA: TGTGCCAGCAGCTCCGGCCCGAACAATTGGAGCTATGGCTACACCTTC.